There are a few counts of the clone carrying this T cell receptor (beta chain). Only in-frame clones appear in the TCRdb table, and some are missing; sequencing was by immunoSEQ multiplex PCR. The sample yields some 79,000 clones, roughly 87% seen once. The data were obtained in a study of control samples from healthy donors and cancer patients. CDR1 and CDR2 (germline): SEHNR, FQNEAQ (reference sequence). The V gene end was trimmed by 3 bases and the J gene end by 5 bases; junction bases not matched to a gene: 5. This CDR3 is 15 amino acids long. Material for sequencing was blood. The source is a woman between 45 and 60 years old in good health. V gene TRBV7-9 combines with J gene TRBJ1-4; TRBD1 agrees at 8 bases. CDR3 coding DNA: TGTGCCAGCAGCTTCGGACAGGGACTAAATGAAAAACTGTTTTTT. Protein product: CASSFGQGLNEKLFF.